Listed below are T cell receptor beta chains from one sample, sequenced in a study of OX40 agonist ivuxolimab in advanced cancers. Here immunoSEQ multiplex PCR was the method, and the copy in TCRdb shows in-frame clones only, minus some. The sample holds approximately 72,000 clones, around 88% seen once. Sequencing used CD4+ or CD8+ T cells sorted from blood, obtained in a trial of the OX40 agonist ivuxolimab. The source is an adult with an advanced solid tumor such as melanoma, head and neck, liver or kidney cancer. Each CDR3 is given with its conserved first and last residue. A D gene is named only where the DNA matches it firmly. Clone size appears in some rows only: once, few, many, or a class for an expanded clone.

CDR3aa: CASSMTGRNSPLHF; CDR3nt: TGTGCCAGCAGCATGACAGGGCGCAATTCACCCCTCCACTTT; j_gene: TRBJ1-6; d_gene: TRBD1; abundance: NA; v_gene: TRBV6-6
CDR3aa: CASSTDRDPFEAFF; CDR3nt: TGTGCCAGCAGCACCGATAGGGACCCCTTCGAAGCTTTCTTT; j_gene: TRBJ1-1; d_gene: NA; abundance: NA; v_gene: TRBV9
CDR3aa: CAWSADSRTEAFF; CDR3nt: TGTGCCTGGAGTGCGGACAGCAGGACTGAAGCTTTCTTT; j_gene: TRBJ1-1; d_gene: NA; abundance: NA; v_gene: TRBV30
CDR3aa: CASTRTDGNTIYF; CDR3nt: TGTGCCAGTACCCGGACGGACGGAAACACCATATATTTT; j_gene: TRBJ1-3; d_gene: NA; abundance: NA; v_gene: TRBV19
CDR3aa: CASSLDGQGSDTQYF; CDR3nt: TGTGCCAGCAGCTTGGACGGGCAGGGCTCAGATACGCAGTATTTT; j_gene: TRBJ2-3; d_gene: NA; abundance: NA; v_gene: TRBV9
CDR3aa: CAWNTWDEQFF; CDR3nt: TGTGCCTGGAATACTTGGGATGAGCAGTTCTTC; j_gene: TRBJ2-1; d_gene: NA; abundance: NA; v_gene: TRBV30
CDR3aa: CASSQKNSRGGEQFF; CDR3nt: TGCGCCAGCAGTCAAAAAAACAGTAGGGGGGGTGAGCAGTTCTTC; j_gene: TRBJ2-1; d_gene: NA; abundance: NA; v_gene: TRBV23-1
CDR3aa: CASSFDGGFTDTQYF; CDR3nt: TGTGCCAGCAGTTTTGACGGCGGGTTCACAGATACGCAGTATTTT; j_gene: TRBJ2-3; d_gene: NA; abundance: NA; v_gene: TRBV6-5
CDR3aa: CASREGTRYAAYEQYF; CDR3nt: TGTGCCAGCAGGGAAGGAACCAGATACGCGGCCTACGAGCAGTACTTC; j_gene: TRBJ2-7; d_gene: NA; abundance: once; v_gene: TRBV2
CDR3aa: CASSLGPGQGGYEQYF; CDR3nt: TGTGCCAGCAGCTTAGGACCGGGACAGGGCGGCTACGAGCAGTACTTC; j_gene: TRBJ2-7; d_gene: TRBD1; abundance: NA; v_gene: TRBV11-3
CDR3aa: CASSLGSAYTDTQYF; CDR3nt: TGTGCCAGCAGCTTAGGGAGCGCCTACACAGATACGCAGTATTTT; j_gene: TRBJ2-3; d_gene: NA; abundance: NA; v_gene: TRBV7-2
CDR3aa: CASMGYSGNTIYF; CDR3nt: TGTGCCAGCATGGGATACTCTGGAAACACCATATATTTT; j_gene: TRBJ1-3; d_gene: NA; abundance: NA; v_gene: TRBV27
CDR3aa: CASTLHPGLAGVSTDTQYF; CDR3nt: TGTGCCAGCACTTTGCACCCGGGACTAGCGGGAGTAAGCACAGATACGCAGTATTTT; j_gene: TRBJ2-3; d_gene: TRBD2; abundance: NA; v_gene: TRBV5-4
CDR3aa: CASSLQDRSEQYF; CDR3nt: TGTGCCAGCAGCCTACAGGATAGAAGCGAGCAGTACTTC; j_gene: TRBJ2-7; d_gene: NA; abundance: NA; v_gene: TRBV7-2
CDR3aa: CASLTGANTGELFF; CDR3nt: TGCGCCAGCTTAACAGGGGCCAACACCGGGGAGCTGTTTTTT; j_gene: TRBJ2-2; d_gene: TRBD1; abundance: NA; v_gene: TRBV5-1
CDR3aa: CASSPRIANYGYTF; CDR3nt: TGTGCCAGCAGCCCGCGCATTGCTAACTATGGCTACACCTTC; j_gene: TRBJ1-2; d_gene: NA; abundance: once; v_gene: TRBV5-6
CDR3aa: CASSPPLRARYNEQFF; CDR3nt: TGTGCCAGCAGCCCTCCACTGCGGGCCCGATACAATGAGCAGTTCTTC; j_gene: TRBJ2-1; d_gene: NA; abundance: NA; v_gene: TRBV11-2
CDR3aa: CASSPTGGVETQYF; CDR3nt: TGTGCCAGCAGTCCGACAGGGGGCGTAGAGACCCAGTACTTC; j_gene: TRBJ2-5; d_gene: TRBD1; abundance: NA; v_gene: TRBV6-4